Listed here is a single T cell receptor (beta chain). In the original processing: Estimation of nucleated cell counts relied on the amplification of reference gene primers. Here immunoSEQ multiplex PCR was the method, and the copy in TCRdb shows in-frame clones only, minus some. From that table come the V and J calls and clone size; the DNA was used to work out D and trimming. Here the sample spans 15,000 or so clones, roughly 87% being singletons. This entry comes from a study of blood T cell repertoires in COVID-19. Study as a whole: The United States, Italy and Spain provided the acute and convalescent COVID-19 samples. In each case, the material was cDNA or gDNA derived from T cells, B-cell-depleted T cells, or PBMCs.

V was trimmed by 4 bases and J by 4 bases, leaving 11 bases between them. This CDR3 contains 13 residues. Germline CDR1 is SGHDT and CDR2 is YYEEEE. V and J are TRBV5-6 and TRBJ1-2, with a possible D match to TRBD1 (5 bases). The sequencing sample was made of peripheral blood. The clonotype was recovered from a man in his fifties or sixties with active COVID-19. The DNA for the CDR3 is TGTGCCAGCAGCACGGACACTGCCTATGGCTACACCTTC. Its translation: CASSTDTAYGYTF.